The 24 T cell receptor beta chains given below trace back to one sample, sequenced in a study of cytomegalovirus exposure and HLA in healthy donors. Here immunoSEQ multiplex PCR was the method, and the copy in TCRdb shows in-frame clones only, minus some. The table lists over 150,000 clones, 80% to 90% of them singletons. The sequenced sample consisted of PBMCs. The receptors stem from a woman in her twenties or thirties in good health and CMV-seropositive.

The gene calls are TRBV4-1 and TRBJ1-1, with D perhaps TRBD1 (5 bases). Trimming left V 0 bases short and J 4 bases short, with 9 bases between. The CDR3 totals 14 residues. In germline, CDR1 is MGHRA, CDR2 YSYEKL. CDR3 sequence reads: CASSQDRVGTEAFF. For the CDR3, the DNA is TGCGCCAGCAGCCAAGACAGGGTAGGCACTGAAGCTTTCTTT.

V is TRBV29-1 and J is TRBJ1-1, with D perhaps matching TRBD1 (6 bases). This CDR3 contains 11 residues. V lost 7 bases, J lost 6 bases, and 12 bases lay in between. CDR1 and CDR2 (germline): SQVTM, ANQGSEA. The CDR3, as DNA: TGCAGCGCTACAGGGAAGGCTGAAGCTTTCTTT. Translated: CSATGKAEAFF.

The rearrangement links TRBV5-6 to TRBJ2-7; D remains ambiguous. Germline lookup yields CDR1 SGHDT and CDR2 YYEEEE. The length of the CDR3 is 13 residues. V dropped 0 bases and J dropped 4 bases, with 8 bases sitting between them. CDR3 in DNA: TGTGCCAGCAGCTTGGGACAAGAATACGAGCAGTACTTC. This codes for CASSLGQEYEQYF.

Here the CDR3 DNA reads TGTGCCAGCAGTGAGACTAGCGGAGCCTCAGATACGCAGTATTTT. Protein sequence: CASSETSGASDTQYF. This chain uses TRBV25-1 with TRBJ2-3; 9 nucleotides agree with TRBD2. V was pared by 3 bases and J by 4 bases, with 5 bases of the junction left unmatched. From germline, CDR1 is MGHDK and CDR2 SYGVNS. The CDR3 runs to 15 residues. Full variable domain (missing parts from reference TRBV25-1 and TRBJ2-3): EADIYQTPRYLVIGTGKKITLECSQTMGHDKMYWYQQDPGMELHLIHYSYGVNSTEKGDLSSESTVSRIRTEHFPLTLESARPSHTSQYLCASSETSGASDTQYFGPGTRLTVL.

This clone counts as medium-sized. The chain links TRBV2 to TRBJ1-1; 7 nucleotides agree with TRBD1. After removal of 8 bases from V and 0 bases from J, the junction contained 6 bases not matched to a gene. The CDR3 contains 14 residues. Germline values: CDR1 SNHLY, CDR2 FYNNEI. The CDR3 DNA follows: TGTGCCAGCGAGGAGACAGGGATGAACACTGAAGCTTTCTTT. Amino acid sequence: CASEETGMNTEAFF.

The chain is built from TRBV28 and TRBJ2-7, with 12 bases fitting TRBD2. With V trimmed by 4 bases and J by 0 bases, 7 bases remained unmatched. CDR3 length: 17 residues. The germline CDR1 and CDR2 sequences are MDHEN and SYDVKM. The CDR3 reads CASSSIGLAGISYEQYF. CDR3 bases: TGTGCCAGCAGTTCCATCGGACTAGCGGGAATCTCCTACGAGCAGTACTTC.

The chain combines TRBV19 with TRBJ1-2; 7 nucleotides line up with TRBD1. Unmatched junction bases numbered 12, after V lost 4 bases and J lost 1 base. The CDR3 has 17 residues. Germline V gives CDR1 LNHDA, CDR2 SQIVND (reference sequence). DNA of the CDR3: TGTGCCAGTAGTACAAACACGGGACAGCAAGTTAACTATGGCTACACCTTC. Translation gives CASSTNTGQQVNYGYTF.

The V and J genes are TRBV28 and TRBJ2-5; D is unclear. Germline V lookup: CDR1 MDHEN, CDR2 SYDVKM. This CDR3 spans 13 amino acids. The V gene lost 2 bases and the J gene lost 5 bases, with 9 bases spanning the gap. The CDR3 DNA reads TGTGCCAGCAGTTTACGTGAGAGGGAGACCCAGTACTTC. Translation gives CASSLRERETQYF.

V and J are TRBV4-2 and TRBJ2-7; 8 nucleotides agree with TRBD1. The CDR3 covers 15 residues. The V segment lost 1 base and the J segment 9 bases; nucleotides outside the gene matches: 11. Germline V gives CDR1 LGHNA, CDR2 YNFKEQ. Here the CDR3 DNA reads TGTGCCAGCAGCCAAGCGGGACAGGCGACTACGGGGCAGTACTTC. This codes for CASSQAGQATTGQYF.

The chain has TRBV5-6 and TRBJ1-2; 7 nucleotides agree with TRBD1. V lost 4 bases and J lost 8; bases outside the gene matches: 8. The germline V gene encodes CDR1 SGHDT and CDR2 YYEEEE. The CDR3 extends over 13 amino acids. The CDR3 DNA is TGTGCCAGCAGCCTACAGGGGTTGGGGGGCTACACCTTC. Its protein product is CASSLQGLGGYTF.

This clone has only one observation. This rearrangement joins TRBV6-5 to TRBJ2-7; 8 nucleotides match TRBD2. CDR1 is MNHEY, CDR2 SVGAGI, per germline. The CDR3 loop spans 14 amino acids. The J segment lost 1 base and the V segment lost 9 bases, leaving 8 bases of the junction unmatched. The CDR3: CASRPGLESYEQYF. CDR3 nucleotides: TGTGCCAGTCGACCGGGACTAGAGTCCTACGAGCAGTACTTC.

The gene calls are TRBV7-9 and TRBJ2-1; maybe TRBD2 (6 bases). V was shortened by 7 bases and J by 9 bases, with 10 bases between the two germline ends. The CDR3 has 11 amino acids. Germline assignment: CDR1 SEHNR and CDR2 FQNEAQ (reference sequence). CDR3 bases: TGTGCCAGCACTGTGGGGGGTGAGCAGTTCTTC. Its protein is CASTVGGEQFF.

DNA for the CDR3: TGTGCCAGCAGATTACAGGGGAGCCACGAGCAGTACTTC. Translated: CASRLQGSHEQYF. This sequence joins TRBV28 and TRBJ2-7, with 7 nucleotides matching TRBD1. Germline-derived CDR1 and CDR2 are MDHEN and SYDVKM. The CDR3 runs 13 residues. V lost 6 bases and J lost 5; bases outside the gene matches: 7.

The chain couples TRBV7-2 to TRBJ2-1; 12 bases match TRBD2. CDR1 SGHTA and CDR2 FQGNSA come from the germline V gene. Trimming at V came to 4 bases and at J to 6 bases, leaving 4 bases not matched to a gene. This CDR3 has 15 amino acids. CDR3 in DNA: TGTGCCAGCAGCTACGGACTAGCGGGAAGCAATGAGCAGTTCTTC. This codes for CASSYGLAGSNEQFF.

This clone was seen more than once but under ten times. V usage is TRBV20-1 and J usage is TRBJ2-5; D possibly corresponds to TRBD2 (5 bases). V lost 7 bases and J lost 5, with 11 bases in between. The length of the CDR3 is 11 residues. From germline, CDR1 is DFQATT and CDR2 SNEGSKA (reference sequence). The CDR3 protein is CSVRSVETQYF. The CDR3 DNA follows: TGCAGTGTTCGTAGCGTTGAGACCCAGTACTTC.

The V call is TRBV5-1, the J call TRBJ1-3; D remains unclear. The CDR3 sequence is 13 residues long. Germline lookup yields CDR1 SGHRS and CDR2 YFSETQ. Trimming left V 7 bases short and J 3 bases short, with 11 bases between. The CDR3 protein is CASRISGGNTIYF. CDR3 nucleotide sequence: TGCGCCAGCCGAATCTCCGGTGGAAACACCATATATTTT.

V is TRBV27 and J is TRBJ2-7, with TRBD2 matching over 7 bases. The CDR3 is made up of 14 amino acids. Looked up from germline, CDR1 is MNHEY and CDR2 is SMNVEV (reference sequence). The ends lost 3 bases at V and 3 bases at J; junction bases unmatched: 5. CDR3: CASSFEAGVYEQYF. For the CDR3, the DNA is TGTGCCAGCAGTTTCGAGGCGGGAGTCTACGAGCAGTACTTC.

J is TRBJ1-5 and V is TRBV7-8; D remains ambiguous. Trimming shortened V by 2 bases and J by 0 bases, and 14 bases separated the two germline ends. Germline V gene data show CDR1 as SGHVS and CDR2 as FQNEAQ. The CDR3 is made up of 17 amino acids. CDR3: CASSLSGFLISNQPQHF. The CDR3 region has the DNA TGTGCCAGCAGCTTATCCGGGTTCTTAATTAGCAATCAGCCCCAGCATTTT.

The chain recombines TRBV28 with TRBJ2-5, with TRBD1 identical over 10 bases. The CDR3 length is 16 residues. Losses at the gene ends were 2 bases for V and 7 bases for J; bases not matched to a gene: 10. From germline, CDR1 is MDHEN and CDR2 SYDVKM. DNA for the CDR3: TGTGCCAGCAGTTTAGGGACAGGGGTCTACTCCGCGACCCAGTACTTC. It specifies CASSLGTGVYSATQYF. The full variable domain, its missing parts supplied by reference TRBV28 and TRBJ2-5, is DVKVTQSSRYLVKRTGEKVFLECVQDMDHENMFWYRQDPGLGLRLIYFSYDVKMKEKGDIPEGYSVSREKKERFSLILESASTNQTSMYLCASSLGTGVYSATQYFGPGTRLLVL.

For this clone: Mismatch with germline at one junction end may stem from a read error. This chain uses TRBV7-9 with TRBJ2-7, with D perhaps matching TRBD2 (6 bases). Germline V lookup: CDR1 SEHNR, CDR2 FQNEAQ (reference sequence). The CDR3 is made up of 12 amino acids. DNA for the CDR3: TGTGCCAGCAGCTCTGGAGGGGACTCCGGGTTTTTC. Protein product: CASSSGGDSGFF. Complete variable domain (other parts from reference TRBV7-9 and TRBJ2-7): DTGVSQNPRHKITKRGQNVTFRCDPISEHNRLYWYRQTLGQGPEFLTYFQNEAQLEKSRLLSDRFSAERPKGSFSTLEIQRTEQGDSAMYLCASSSGGDSGFFGPGTRLTVT.

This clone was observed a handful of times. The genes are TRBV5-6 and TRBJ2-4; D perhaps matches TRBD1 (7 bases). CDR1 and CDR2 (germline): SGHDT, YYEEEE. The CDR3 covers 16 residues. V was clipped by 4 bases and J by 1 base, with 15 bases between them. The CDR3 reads CASSLGAGQAKNIQYF. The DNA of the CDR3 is TGTGCCAGCAGCCTGGGGGCGGGACAGGCCAAAAACATTCAGTACTTC.

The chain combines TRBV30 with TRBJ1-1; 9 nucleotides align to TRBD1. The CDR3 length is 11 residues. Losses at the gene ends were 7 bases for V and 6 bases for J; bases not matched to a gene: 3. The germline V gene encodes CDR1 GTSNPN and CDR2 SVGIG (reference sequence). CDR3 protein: CAYRGHAEAFF. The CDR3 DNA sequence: TGTGCCTACAGGGGGCACGCTGAAGCTTTCTTT.

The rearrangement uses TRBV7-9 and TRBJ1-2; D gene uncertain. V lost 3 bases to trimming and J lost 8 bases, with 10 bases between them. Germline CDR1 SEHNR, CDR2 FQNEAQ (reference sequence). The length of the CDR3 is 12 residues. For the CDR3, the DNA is TGTGCCAGCAGCTTCCATTCCGGGGGCTACACCTTC. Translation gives CASSFHSGGYTF.

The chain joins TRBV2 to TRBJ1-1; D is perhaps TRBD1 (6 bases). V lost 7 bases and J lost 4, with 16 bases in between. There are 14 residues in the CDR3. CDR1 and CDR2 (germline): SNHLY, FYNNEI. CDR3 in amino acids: CASKGTNFGTEAFF. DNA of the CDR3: TGTGCCAGCAAGGGGACAAACTTCGGCACTGAAGCTTTCTTT.